Below, 31 T cell receptor beta chains from the same sample are listed, as sequenced in a study of OX40 agonist ivuxolimab in advanced cancers. This table comes from immunoSEQ multiplex PCR, and its TCRdb copy is limited to in-frame clones, with some not included. This table holds 62,000 or so clones, around four fifths found once. Specimen: CD4+ or CD8+ T cells sorted from blood, collected in a trial of the OX40 agonist ivuxolimab. The receptors stem from an adult with an advanced solid tumor such as melanoma, head and neck, liver or kidney cancer.

This chain connects TRBV7-2 to TRBJ2-1, with a possible D match to TRBD2 (6 bases). Germline V gene sequence: CDR1 SGHTA, CDR2 FQGNSA. This CDR3 region has 15 residues. V lost 6 bases and J lost 2, with 14 bases in between. CDR3 DNA sequence: TGTGCCAGCAGTACCCGAGGAGGGACCTACAATGAGCAGTTCTTC. It yields the protein CASSTRGGTYNEQFF. The variable domain in full, with the rest retrieved from reference TRBV7-2 and TRBJ2-1, is GAGVSQSPSNKVTEKGKDVELRCDPISGHTALYWYRQSLGQGLEFLIYFQGNSAPDKSGLPSDRFSAERTGGSVSTLTIQRTQQEDSAVYLCASSTRGGTYNEQFFGPGTRLTVL.

The V and J genes are TRBV7-2 and TRBJ2-1, with unresolved D. Trimming left V 5 bases short and J 0 bases short, with 11 bases between. CDR1 is SGHTA, CDR2 FQGNSA, per germline. This CDR3 spans 15 amino acids. CDR3 nucleotides: TGTGCCAGCAGCCGCGAGTCCTTCTCCTACAATGAGCAGTTCTTC. Amino acids: CASSRESFSYNEQFF.

CDR3: CASSQGAPEAFF. As DNA, the CDR3 is TGTGCCAGCAGCCAGGGGGCTCCCGAAGCTTTCTTT. The chain employs TRBV5-5 and TRBJ1-1; TRBD1 aligns across 8 bases. In germline, CDR1 is SGHKS, CDR2 YYEKEE (reference sequence). The CDR3 is 12 amino acids. V gave up 4 bases and J gave up 8 bases; unmatched junction bases: 4. The entire variable domain, with the rest obtained from reference TRBV5-5 and TRBJ1-1, is as follows: DAGVTQSPTHLIKTRGQQVTLRCSPISGHKSVSWYQQVLGQGPQFIFQYYEKEERGRGNFPDRFSARQFPNYSSELNVNALLLGDSALYLCASSQGAPEAFFGQGTRLTVV.

The chain carries TRBV7-9 and TRBJ2-2, with TRBD1 as a possible D gene (6 bases). With 3 bases removed from V and 1 base from J, the gap between germline ends came to 12 bases. This CDR3 comprises 16 residues. The V gene's germline CDR1 is SEHNR and CDR2 FQNEAQ (reference sequence). This chain's CDR3 is CASSFPDRRNTGELFF. CDR3 bases: TGTGCCAGCAGCTTCCCCGACAGGCGGAACACCGGGGAGCTGTTTTTT.

V and J are TRBV4-2 and TRBJ2-1; 8 bases fit TRBD2. The V segment lost 2 bases and the J segment 7 bases; nucleotides outside the gene matches: 10. Germline V gives CDR1 LGHNA, CDR2 YNFKEQ. The CDR3 has 16 residues. Written as DNA, the CDR3 is TGTGCCAGCAGCCAATATGCGACGGGAGGGAGGAATGAGCAGTTCTTC. Encoded protein: CASSQYATGGRNEQFF.

This chain connects TRBV27 to TRBJ2-1; 8 nucleotides align to TRBD2. Germline V gives CDR1 MNHEY, CDR2 SMNVEV (reference sequence). The length of the CDR3 is 15 residues. Unmatched junction bases numbered 7, after V lost 5 bases and J lost 4 bases. In nucleotides, the CDR3 is TGTGCCAGCAGTACCGGACTAGCCGTTTACAATGAGCAGTTCTTC. It is translated as CASSTGLAVYNEQFF.

This chain uses TRBV4-3 with TRBJ2-1; D is ambiguous. Germline V lookup: CDR1 LGHNA, CDR2 YSLEER. V lost 6 bases to trimming and J lost 7 bases, with 16 bases between them. This CDR3 comprises 14 residues. The CDR3 region has the DNA TGCGCCAGCAGTCTAAACCTCCTAGGTAATGAGCAGTTCTTC. This gives the protein CASSLNLLGNEQFF.

This chain joins TRBV9 and TRBJ1-1; D call uncertain. Trimming removed 6 bases from V and 0 bases from J, with 9 bases in between. CDR3 size: 13 residues. Germline CDR1 is SGDLS and CDR2 is YYNGEE. The CDR3 loop is CASNPPLNTEAFF. CDR3 sequence (DNA): TGTGCCAGCAACCCTCCACTGAACACTGAAGCTTTCTTT.

The genes are TRBV5-1 and TRBJ1-3; D not certain. The CDR3 consists of 11 residues. Trimming took 5 bases from V and 5 from J, leaving 5 bases between them. Germline V lookup: CDR1 SGHRS, CDR2 YFSETQ. CDR3 sequence: CASSLRNTIYF. Written as DNA, the CDR3 is TGCGCCAGCAGTCTAAGAAACACCATATATTTT.

This clone was counted once. The chain employs TRBV5-1 and TRBJ2-2; D may be TRBD1 or TRBD2 (5 bases each). V shed 2 bases and J shed 1 base, with 15 bases lying between them. Germline V gene lookup returns CDR1 SGHRS and CDR2 YFSETQ. This CDR3 spans 17 amino acids. Written as DNA, the CDR3 is TGCGCCAGCAGCTTCCCTGCTGGGACCCAGAACACCGGGGAGCTGTTTTTT. Protein sequence: CASSFPAGTQNTGELFF.

The rearrangement joins TRBV7-3 to TRBJ2-7; D not resolved. The CDR3 contains 14 residues. V was pared by 5 bases and J by 5 bases, with 16 bases between. The germline CDR1 and CDR2 sequences are SGHTA and FQGTGA. The CDR3 sequence is CASSLRVLMDEQYF. The CDR3 nucleotides read TGTGCCAGCAGCCTAAGAGTACTTATGGACGAGCAGTACTTC.

The chain employs TRBV30 and TRBJ2-4; TRBD2 might be the D (7 bases). The germline CDR1 and CDR2 sequences are GTSNPN and SVGIG (reference sequence). V was shortened by 6 bases and J by 10 bases, with 22 bases between the two germline ends. The CDR3 has 14 amino acids. The CDR3 region is CACQGGDRRLIQYF. CDR3 nucleotides: TGTGCCTGCCAAGGGGGGGACCGTCGCTTAATTCAGTACTTC. The variable domain in full, completed from reference TRBV30 and TRBJ2-4, reads SQTIHQWPATLVQPVGSPLSLECTVEGTSNPNLYWYRQAAGRGLQLLFYSVGIGQISSEVPQNLSASRPQDRQFILSSKKLLLSDSGFYLCACQGGDRRLIQYFGAGTRLSVL.

The chain combines TRBV7-9 with TRBJ2-1; D not resolved. This CDR3 region has 12 residues. Per germline, CDR1 SEHNR and CDR2 FQNEAQ (reference sequence). V lost 3 bases and J 7 bases, leaving 7 bases between the germline ends. CDR3 amino acids: CASSFVRNEQFF. DNA for the CDR3: TGTGCCAGCAGCTTTGTGAGGAATGAGCAGTTCTTC.

The V gene is TRBV5-1, the J gene TRBJ2-7; D unresolved. This CDR3 is 14 amino acids long. Per the germline V gene, CDR1 is SGHRS and CDR2 is YFSETQ. Trimming removed 6 bases from V and 0 bases from J, with 13 bases in between. CDR3 sequence: CASIPDGSSYEQYF. For the CDR3, the DNA is TGCGCCAGCATTCCGGACGGAAGCTCCTACGAGCAGTACTTC.

J is TRBJ2-1 and V is TRBV28; tentative D call: TRBD2 (6 bases). Germline values: CDR1 MDHEN, CDR2 SYDVKM. This CDR3 has 17 residues. The germline V and J ends were trimmed by 1 base and 6 bases, with 19 bases remaining between them. CDR3 bases: TGTGCCAGCAGTTTATTCATCCTAGGTGCGACTAGCAATGAGCAGTTCTTC. Translation: CASSLFILGATSNEQFF.

The chain is built from TRBV18 and TRBJ1-2, with a tentative D call TRBD1 (6 bases). Per germline, CDR1 KGHSH and CDR2 LQKENI. Deletions cut 3 bases from V and 4 bases from J, with 12 bases between. The CDR3 is made up of 14 amino acids. The CDR3 DNA reads TGTGCCAGCTCACCGACGACAGGACTCTATGGCTACACCTTC. It translates to CASSPTTGLYGYTF.

The V gene is TRBV27, the J gene TRBJ2-3; weak D call: TRBD2 (5 bases). Germline-derived CDR1 and CDR2 are MNHEY and SMNVEV (reference sequence). Trimming cost V 6 bases and J 2 bases, with 9 bases left between them. This CDR3 has 13 amino acids. The CDR3 coding sequence is TGTGCCAGCAGCAATGACTACACAGATACGCAGTATTTT. This sequence encodes CASSNDYTDTQYF.

The rearrangement links TRBV7-9 to TRBJ1-1; 8 positions agree with TRBD1. CDR3 size: 15 residues. V lost 4 bases, J lost 4 bases, and 8 bases stayed unmatched. Germline values: CDR1 SEHNR, CDR2 FQNEAQ (reference sequence). In DNA form, the CDR3 reads TGTGCCAGCAGCTCCGGAACAGACAGGGGCACTGAAGCTTTCTTT. Protein: CASSSGTDRGTEAFF.

The chain is built from TRBV18 and TRBJ1-3; the D is unclear. The V end lost 0 bases, the J end lost 2 bases, and 8 bases lay between the germline ends. The CDR3 runs 15 residues. Per germline, CDR1 KGHSH and CDR2 LQKENI. CDR3 amino acids: CASSPPVVAGNTIYF. The DNA for the CDR3 is TGTGCCAGCTCACCACCGGTCGTAGCTGGAAACACCATATATTTT.

The chain has TRBV28 and TRBJ2-1, with D possibly TRBD1 on 6 matching bases. This CDR3 is 12 amino acids long. V was shortened by 7 bases and J by 5 bases, with 9 bases between the two germline ends. Per the germline V gene, CDR1 is MDHEN and CDR2 is SYDVKM. The CDR3 spells CASTRTDNEQFF. The CDR3 nucleotides are TGTGCCAGCACCCGGACAGACAATGAGCAGTTCTTC. Full variable domain (remainder filled in from reference TRBV28 and TRBJ2-1): DVKVTQSSRYLVKRTGEKVFLECVQDMDHENMFWYRQDPGLGLRLIYFSYDVKMKEKGDIPEGYSVSREKKERFSLILESASTNQTSMYLCASTRTDNEQFFGPGTRLTVL.

This rearrangement joins TRBV6-6 to TRBJ1-1, with D tentatively TRBD1 (5 bases). This CDR3 is built from 13 residues. V was cut by 7 bases and J by 3 bases, with 12 bases left in between. Per germline, CDR1 MNHNY and CDR2 SVGAGI (reference sequence). Written as DNA, the CDR3 is TGTGCCAGCAACAACCAGGGATACACTGAAGCTTTCTTT. Amino acid sequence: CASNNQGYTEAFF.

The rearrangement uses TRBV27 and TRBJ2-3, with 14 bases aligning to TRBD2. Germline-derived CDR1 and CDR2 are MNHEY and SMNVEV (reference sequence). The J segment lost 0 bases and the V segment lost 4 bases, leaving 18 bases of the junction unmatched. This CDR3 is 22 amino acids long. The DNA for the CDR3 is TGTGCCAGCAGTTCCATCGTGTGGTCCCCAAGGACTAGCGGGAGGAGCACAGATACGCAGTATTTT. This encodes CASSSIVWSPRTSGRSTDTQYF.

This clone showed up just once. The V and J genes are TRBV11-3 and TRBJ2-2, with D perhaps being TRBD1 or TRBD2 (5 bases each). Germline V gene lookup returns CDR1 SGHNT and CDR2 YENEEA. This CDR3 is 14 amino acids long. Trimming pared 4 bases from V and 4 bases from J, leaving 10 bases between. For the CDR3, the DNA is TGTGCCAGCAGCTACGGGACGTCCACCGGGGAGCTGTTTTTT. Protein sequence: CASSYGTSTGELFF.

This rearrangement joins TRBV11-3 to TRBJ2-3; a weak D match, TRBD1 (6 bases). The CDR3 has 16 residues. V dropped 2 bases and J dropped 1 base, with 13 bases sitting between them. CDR1 is SGHNT, CDR2 YENEEA, per germline. CDR3 residues: CASSLSRGWGTDTQYF. The CDR3 DNA reads as TGTGCCAGCAGCTTAAGTAGGGGGTGGGGCACAGATACGCAGTATTTT.

The rearrangement joins TRBV6-5 to TRBJ1-5; D gene unclear. V was clipped by 0 bases and J by 0 bases, with 6 bases between them. Germline V gene data show CDR1 as MNHEY and CDR2 as SVGAGI. This CDR3 has 15 residues. DNA for the CDR3: TGTGCCAGCAGTTACTCGATCGGTAGCAATCAGCCCCAGCATTTT. This translates into CASSYSIGSNQPQHF.

CDR3 in DNA: TGTGCCAGCGTACAGGGCCGTTGGACCGGGGAGCTGTTTTTT. It codes for CASVQGRWTGELFF. The gene calls are TRBV7-9 and TRBJ2-2; D might be TRBD1 (6 bases). V lost 8 bases and J lost 5, with 15 bases in between. The germline V gene has CDR1 SEHNR and CDR2 FQNEAQ (reference sequence). This CDR3 has 14 residues.

V usage is TRBV27 and J usage is TRBJ2-7; 8 nucleotides align to TRBD2. Looked up from germline, CDR1 is MNHEY and CDR2 is SMNVEV (reference sequence). The CDR3 is 16 amino acids. The V segment lost 6 bases and the J segment 2 bases; nucleotides outside the gene matches: 12. CDR3 sequence (DNA): TGTGCCAGCAGGGGTTCGACTAGCGCCGAAACCTACGAGCAGTACTTC. Encoded protein: CASRGSTSAETYEQYF.

V and J are TRBV12-5 and TRBJ2-1; 9 bases are shared with TRBD2. Germline CDR1 LGHNT, CDR2 FRNRAP. This CDR3 comprises 19 residues. The V segment lost 0 bases and the J segment 7 bases; nucleotides outside the gene matches: 16. CDR3 nucleotides: TGTGCTAGTGGTTTGGTACGGTGGGGCTCGGGACTAGCCTGGAATGAGCAGTTCTTC. Its translation is CASGLVRWGSGLAWNEQFF.

This clone has just a few counts. The chain joins TRBV21-1 to TRBJ2-4. TRBV21-1 is assigned pseudogene status. The CDR3 length is 11 residues. In nucleotides, the CDR3 is TGCGCTCCGGAGGGGGGTGACATTCAGTACTTC. Amino acid sequence: CAPEGGDIQYF.

The genes are TRBV5-1 and TRBJ2-5; D assignment may be TRBD1 or TRBD2 (5 bases each). The ends were cut back, 5 bases at V and 1 base at J, with 15 bases in the middle. CDR1 SGHRS and CDR2 YFSETQ come from the germline V gene. The CDR3 runs to 15 residues. The CDR3 region is CASSIGTAPQETQYF. CDR3 coding DNA: TGCGCCAGCAGTATCGGGACGGCCCCCCAAGAGACCCAGTACTTC.

V gene TRBV5-1 combines with J gene TRBJ2-7; 8 bases are a match to TRBD1. Germline-derived CDR1 and CDR2 are SGHRS and YFSETQ. The J segment lost 3 bases and the V segment lost 4 bases, leaving 9 bases of the junction unmatched. This CDR3 spans 15 amino acids. CDR3 sequence: CASSTDRGPLYEQYF. CDR3 bases: TGCGCCAGCAGCACCGACAGGGGTCCCCTCTACGAGCAGTACTTC.